This TCR beta chain was identified during a study of beta chain features in type 1 diabetes listed by TCRdb under 2018. As for the study more broadly: Patients and healthy donors did not differ in mean age, gender distribution, total cell number or subset yield. Regulatory and stem cell-like memory subsets were obtained from only 8 patients and about 8 healthy donors, while naive and central memory subsets were obtained from all 30 or so donors. A total of roughly 110 million sorted cells were examined across all samples, and the number of cells per subset was strongly correlated with RNA yield. The study compared TCRB repertoires of sorted circulating CD4+ T cell subsets between recently diagnosed type 1 diabetes patients and matched healthy donors. What the research found in general, with its limitations: In all four CD4+ subsets, TCRB CDR3 length was moderately but significantly shorter in type 1 diabetes patients. Because cDNA was sequenced instead of genomic DNA, highly expressing activated cells could be over-represented, though the groups showed no difference in activation or CD3 levels. Shorter templates might be favored by PCR, yet because patient and control samples were amplified and corrected together, any such skew would affect both groups equally. Naive, central memory and regulatory TCRB repertoires appeared to be more alike among patients than among healthy donors. HLA sub-analyses involved small numbers of individuals, so any influence of HLA type on TCRB rearrangement remained unresolved. At VDJ recombination sites, type 1 diabetes patients had fewer insertions and more deleted nucleotides, which implies abnormalities in thymic rearrangement.

A remark on this clone: The antigen this receptor binds is unknown. Base quality data are lacking; no much larger clone is found one base away.

The cysteine opens and the phenylalanine closes a CDR3 of 11 amino acids. The retained sequence is limited to the CDR3, 33 bases, with the frame set at the first base. Trimming removed 5 bases from V and 3 bases from J, leaving 6 bases between the germline ends. From a lookup of the germline V gene (reference sequence), CDR1 and CDR2 are DFQATT and SNEGSKA. Each donor gave one peripheral blood draw, averaging around 120 mL, which was collected into heparinised tubes. Naive, central memory, regulatory and stem cell-like memory CD4+ T cells were sorted on a BD FACSAria II using a panel including CD45RO, CCR7, CD25, CD127, CD95 and CD27. Purity was above 95% for every sorted population. Right away, PBMCs were isolated by Lymphoprep density gradient centrifugation and were stained directly, with no culture step. So that batch effects would be minimized, each experiment stained and sorted samples in pairs, pairing one healthy donor with one patient.

The entire amount of isolated RNA was reverse transcribed using the High Capacity cDNA Reverse Transcription Kit, so the sequenced TCRB transcripts were expressed ones. Deep immunoSEQ sequencing was applied to naive, central memory and regulatory T cell samples, giving an average of roughly 3.5 million total reads per sample. Sorted cells were lysed in RLT buffer, and RNA was extracted using DNase-treated RNeasy Micro or Mini kits according to cell number. Each cell subset was processed on its own to prevent cross-contamination, while patient and healthy donor samples were processed together. TCRB sequences were amplified from cDNA with the immunoSEQ multiplex PCR, producing 87-bp fragments spanning the CDR3 region. Sequencing of the amplicons was done on the Illumina HiSeq platform. The original methods were these. Synthetic template baselines were used to correct PCR bias computationally, reads within Hamming distance 2 were collapsed together, and singletons that could not be merged were discarded. Reads were aligned against IMGT to assign V, D and J genes, CDR3 length and insertions or deletions at six rearrangement sites. Clonotype counts were normalized to sorted cell number within each subset before computing true diversity and Gini coefficients with the tcR R package. The overlap coefficient, calculated on TCRB nucleotide sequences, was used to measure repertoire sharing. Out-of-frame TCRB sequences from naive cells were analyzed as a proxy for the pre-selection repertoire. The immuneACCESS repertoire file appears here via TCRdb, limited to in-frame rearrangements. These files lack a portion of the clones; in checked studies, under half of the deficit traces to unresolved V genes, and the cause of the others is not known. That table supplies the V and J calls and clone size; D and trimming were determined from the DNA. Within this sample are over 600,000 clones, with around 11% of them counted one time only. The top ten clonotypes cover over 0.1% of the sample.

The specimen sequenced was naive CD4+ T cells from blood. Read against the paper, the sample's cell subset or site label means: true naive CD4+ T cells. Here the chain combines TRBV20-1 and TRBJ2-3; no D gene can be assigned with confidence. The clonotype comes from a young man with type 1 diabetes. The CDR3 loop reads CSAHRTDTQYF. In nucleotides, the sequence is TGCAGTGCTCACCGGACAGATACGCAGTATTTT.